The 12 T cell receptor beta chains presented below share a single source sample, sequenced in a study of blood T cell repertoires in COVID-19. Some clones are missing from TCRdb's copy, which holds only in-frame ones; the method was immunoSEQ multiplex PCR. The sample lists fewer than 300,000 clones; 85% to 90% were seen once. Sequencing was done on a sample of peripheral blood. These receptors all stem from a woman aged 40 to 55 who had recovered from COVID-19.

The chain links TRBV6-5 to TRBJ1-5; D uncertain. CDR3 size: 11 residues. The V gene lost 8 bases and the J gene lost 8 bases, with 10 bases spanning the gap. Germline CDR1 MNHEY, CDR2 SVGAGI. The CDR3, as DNA: TGTGCCAGCGGGAGAGGAGAGCCCCAGCATTTT. As protein: CASGRGEPQHF.

The rearrangement joins TRBV11-3 to TRBJ2-1; the D gene is possibly TRBD2 (5 bases). This CDR3 is built from 16 residues. V was cut by 5 bases and J by 5 bases, with 19 bases left in between. Germline-derived CDR1 and CDR2 are SGHNT and YENEEA. In DNA form, the CDR3 reads TGTGCCAGCAGCGAACTAGTGGGATTTGGCGACAATGAGCAGTTCTTC. Protein product: CASSELVGFGDNEQFF.

CDR3 protein: CASSLDGGWGGQPQHF. The DNA of the CDR3 is TGTGCCAGCAGCTTGGATGGGGGTTGGGGGGGTCAGCCCCAGCATTTT. V usage is TRBV5-4 and J usage is TRBJ1-5; tentatively, D is TRBD1 (5 bases). The V gene lost 0 bases and the J gene lost 6 bases, with 16 bases spanning the gap. This CDR3 is built from 16 residues. Per germline, CDR1 SGHNT and CDR2 YYREEE (reference sequence).

The chain combines TRBV19 with TRBJ1-5; 10 nucleotides line up with TRBD1. This CDR3 is built from 17 residues. CDR1 is LNHDA, CDR2 SQIVND, per germline (reference sequence). J lost 2 bases, V lost 7 bases, and 11 bases had no gene match. The CDR3 sequence is CASTPKGQGLGNQPQHF. In DNA form, the CDR3 reads TGTGCCAGTACCCCAAAGGGACAGGGGTTGGGCAATCAGCCCCAGCATTTT.

The rearrangement joins TRBV6-5 to TRBJ2-7; D gene ambiguous. The CDR3 spans 14 residues. V lost 8 bases to trimming and J lost 1 base, with 15 bases between them. Germline V gene lookup returns CDR1 MNHEY and CDR2 SVGAGI. CDR3 bases: TGTGCCAGCCCTCCCGCACCCTATTCCTACGAGCAGTACTTC. The encoded protein is CASPPAPYSYEQYF.

V usage is TRBV19 and J usage is TRBJ2-1, with TRBD2 identical over 7 bases. The CDR3 totals 15 residues. V lost 7 bases to trimming and J lost 7 bases; unmatched junction nucleotides: 13. Per germline, CDR1 LNHDA and CDR2 SQIVND (reference sequence). CDR3: CASTPGEGRINEQFF. DNA of the CDR3: TGTGCCAGTACCCCGGGGGAGGGGAGGATTAATGAGCAGTTCTTC.

The rearrangement joins TRBV6-1 to TRBJ2-5; D possibly corresponds to TRBD2 (5 bases). Germline V gene lookup returns CDR1 MNHNS and CDR2 SASEGT. The CDR3 spans 15 residues. V shed 1 base and J shed 1 base, with 10 bases lying between them. CDR3 sequence (DNA): TGTGCCAGCAGTGAAGGGCAGACTATCCAAGAGACCCAGTACTTC. Translated, it gives CASSEGQTIQETQYF.

This clone was observed once. The chain joins TRBV28 to TRBJ1-2; D possibly corresponds to TRBD1 (6 bases). V lost 8 bases and J 8 bases, leaving 18 bases between the germline ends. The CDR3 consists of 13 residues. CDR1 MDHEN and CDR2 SYDVKM come from the germline V gene. CDR3 sequence: CASATRGADGYTF. CDR3 in DNA: TGTGCCAGCGCAACGCGGGGGGCGGACGGCTACACCTTC.

The count of this clone is one. The chain uses TRBV9 and TRBJ2-7; 7 bases line up with TRBD2. J gave up 3 bases and V 0 bases, and 6 bases lay outside the gene matches. Germline CDR1 SGDLS, CDR2 YYNGEE. The CDR3 consists of 15 residues. In DNA form, the CDR3 reads TGTGCCAGCAGCGTAGCCCCCGGGACTAACTACGAGCAGTACTTC. Amino acids: CASSVAPGTNYEQYF.

A few counts support this clone. The rearrangement links TRBV6-4 to TRBJ2-5; D gene ambiguous. Germline V gene sequence: CDR1 MRHNA, CDR2 SNTAGT. This CDR3 has 13 amino acids. The V end lost 8 bases, the J end lost 1 base, and 11 bases lay between the germline ends. CDR3 coding DNA: TGTGCCAGCTGCAACTCGAGCCAAGAGACCCAGTACTTC. It is translated as CASCNSSQETQYF.

The rearrangement uses TRBV11-1 and TRBJ2-7; 8 nucleotides line up with TRBD1. V was pared by 7 bases and J by 2 bases, with 7 bases of the junction left unmatched. Germline CDR1 reads SGHAT; CDR2 reads FQDESV (reference sequence). This CDR3 is built from 14 residues. CDR3: CASNPGTGAYEQYF. For the CDR3, the DNA is TGTGCCAGCAACCCCGGGACAGGAGCCTACGAGCAGTACTTC.

This clone has only one observation. The chain employs TRBV7-6 and TRBJ1-2; 9 nucleotides match TRBD1. Germline V gene lookup returns CDR1 SGHVS and CDR2 FNYEAQ. The CDR3 loop spans 14 amino acids. V shed 4 bases, J shed 7 bases, and the junction held 7 bases outside the gene matches. The CDR3 spells CASSSPGQGVGYTF. The CDR3 region has the DNA TGTGCCAGCAGCTCCCCGGGACAGGGCGTTGGCTACACCTTC.